Shown below are 32 T cell receptor beta chains from a single sample sequenced in a study of cytomegalovirus exposure and HLA in healthy donors. It was with 60 Vbeta and 13 Jbeta primers that the PCR ran. TCRdb's copy holds only in-frame clones and misses some; the assay was immunoSEQ multiplex PCR. There are 130,000 to 150,000 clones in the sample; around 85% occur only once, and around 3.9% lies in the top ten. The sample comprised PBMCs. These receptors were obtained from a man between 35 and 55 years old in good health and CMV-seropositive.

The genes are TRBV11-1 and TRBJ2-7; D may be TRBD1 (5 bases). The germline V gene encodes CDR1 SGHAT and CDR2 FQDESV (reference sequence). This CDR3 is 16 amino acids long. V lost 2 bases to trimming and J lost 0 bases, with 14 bases between them. The CDR3 loop is CASSLSTARSSYEQYF. CDR3 sequence (DNA): TGTGCCAGCAGCTTATCGACAGCGAGGAGCTCCTACGAGCAGTACTTC.

The chain uses TRBV4-1 and TRBJ1-2, with D maybe TRBD1 (6 bases). Looked up from germline, CDR1 is MGHRA and CDR2 is YSYEKL. The CDR3 contains 15 residues. Trimming took off 1 base at V and 5 bases at J, with 14 bases between the two ends. CDR3 sequence: CASSQAHRALYGYTF. CDR3 nucleotide sequence: TGCGCCAGCAGCCAAGCGCACAGGGCATTGTATGGCTACACCTTC.

This clone was seen only once. The V gene is TRBV5-6, the J gene TRBJ2-3, with 10 bases matching TRBD1. The germline gives CDR1 SGHDT, CDR2 YYEEEE. The CDR3 is 14 amino acids. Trimming at V came to 4 bases and at J to 5 bases, leaving 4 bases not matched to a gene. In DNA form, the CDR3 reads TGTGCCAGCAGCCCTGGACAGGGGGGAGATACGCAGTATTTT. Protein product: CASSPGQGGDTQYF.

The chain employs TRBV10-3 and TRBJ1-1, with 9 bases aligning to TRBD1. V lost 4 bases and J lost 3; bases outside the gene matches: 9. This CDR3 contains 16 residues. Germline lookup yields CDR1 ENHRY and CDR2 SYGVKD. CDR3 sequence (DNA): TGTGCCATCAGTGCGGGACAGGGAAAGGGTGACACTGAAGCTTTCTTT. This gives the protein CAISAGQGKGDTEAFF.

The V call is TRBV19, the J call TRBJ1-3, with D possibly being TRBD1 (5 bases). V gave up 10 bases and J gave up 0 bases, with 13 bases separating them. The CDR3 has 14 residues. CDR1 is LNHDA and CDR2 is SQIVND in the germline V gene (reference sequence). The CDR3 DNA reads as TGTGCCACCCGACAGTCCAGCTCTGGAAACACCATATATTTT. The encoded protein is CATRQSSSGNTIYF.

This clone was recorded only once. The genes are TRBV29-1 and TRBJ1-1, with 10 positions matching TRBD1. After removal of 6 bases from V and 4 bases from J, the junction contained 5 bases not matched to a gene. Germline CDR1 is SQVTM and CDR2 is ANQGSEA. CDR3 length: 13 amino acids. The CDR3 DNA reads as TGCAGCGTATCGGGACAGGGGAGCACTGAAGCTTTCTTT. Residues: CSVSGQGSTEAFF.

This clone was seen only a few times. The V call is TRBV6-1, the J call TRBJ2-1; tentatively, D is TRBD2 (6 bases). This CDR3 is 14 amino acids long. Trimming stripped 4 bases from V and 8 bases from J, with 15 bases between. Per the germline V gene, CDR1 is MNHNS and CDR2 is SASEGT. The CDR3 here is CASSGRDLSYEQFF. CDR3 sequence (DNA): TGTGCCAGCAGTGGGAGGGACTTAAGCTATGAGCAGTTCTTC.

The chain links TRBV5-8 to TRBJ2-7, with 7 bases fitting TRBD1. After removal of 4 bases from V and 1 base from J, the junction contained 8 bases not matched to a gene. The germline CDR1 and CDR2 sequences are SGHTS and YDEGEE. This CDR3 spans 15 amino acids. The CDR3 DNA is TGTGCCAGCAGCCATAGACAGGGTCGGTCCTACGAGCAGTACTTC. Translated, it gives CASSHRQGRSYEQYF.

This clone was seen only once. V and J are TRBV6-1 and TRBJ2-1, with D possibly matching TRBD1 (5 bases). CDR3 length: 14 amino acids. Germline values: CDR1 MNHNS, CDR2 SASEGT. The V end was cut by 4 bases, the J end by 1 base, with 8 bases between. DNA of the CDR3: TGTGCCAGCAGTGTGCACAGGTCCTACAATGAGCAGTTCTTC. Amino acids: CASSVHRSYNEQFF.

This chain joins TRBV5-1 and TRBJ2-1; 9 bases align to TRBD1. J was trimmed by 2 bases and V by 6 bases; bases with no gene match: 9. The V gene's germline CDR1 is SGHRS and CDR2 YFSETQ. CDR3 size: 16 residues. CDR3 bases: TGCGCCAGCACCCAGTGGCGGGACAGGGCCTACAATGAGCAGTTCTTC. Its protein product is CASTQWRDRAYNEQFF.

The chain uses TRBV7-2 and TRBJ2-5; 8 bases match TRBD2. CDR1 is SGHTA, CDR2 FQGNSA, per germline. The CDR3 runs 14 residues. V shed 11 bases and J 5 bases; nucleotides not matched to a gene: 13. The CDR3 sequence is CAGNYGGGGETQYF. CDR3 bases: TGTGCCGGCAACTACGGGGGGGGCGGTGAGACCCAGTACTTC.

The rearrangement uses TRBV7-2 and TRBJ1-1; a weak D match, TRBD1 (5 bases). In germline, CDR1 is SGHTA, CDR2 FQGNSA. Trimming cost V 5 bases and J 4 bases, with 11 bases left between them. The CDR3 has 13 amino acids. The chain's CDR3 is CASSNRGGTEAFF. The DNA for the CDR3 is TGTGCCAGCAGCAACCGGGGGGGCACTGAAGCTTTCTTT.

V gene TRBV5-1 combines with J gene TRBJ1-2, with 9 bases identical to TRBD1. The CDR3 is 14 residues long. Trimming cost V 4 bases and J 11 bases; bases outside gene matches: 12. Germline V lookup: CDR1 SGHRS, CDR2 YFSETQ. The CDR3 bases are TGCGCCAGCAGCCAGCAAGGACAGGGGAATGAGTACACCTTC. Its protein product is CASSQQGQGNEYTF.

This clone appeared once. This sequence joins TRBV5-1 and TRBJ2-7; TRBD2 aligns across 7 bases. The J segment lost 1 base and the V segment lost 3 bases, leaving 4 bases of the junction unmatched. Germline CDR1 and CDR2: SGHRS and YFSETQ. The CDR3 extends over 14 amino acids. CDR3 DNA sequence: TGCGCCAGCAGCTGGGGGGGAGGATCCTACGAGCAGTACTTC. The encoded protein is CASSWGGGSYEQYF.

This clone occurred once. This rearrangement joins TRBV27 to TRBJ1-2, with TRBD1 identical over 9 bases. V gave up 0 bases and J gave up 13 bases; unmatched junction bases: 9. The CDR3 contains 14 residues. The V gene's germline CDR1 is MNHEY and CDR2 SMNVEV (reference sequence). CDR3 bases: TGTGCCAGCAGTTTATCATACTCCGGGACAGGGTTCACCTTC. It codes for CASSLSYSGTGFTF.

The rearrangement joins TRBV6-1 to TRBJ2-1; D remains ambiguous. CDR3 size: 13 residues. Germline CDR1 and CDR2: MNHNS and SASEGT. Trimming cost V 0 bases and J 6 bases, with 6 bases left between them. The CDR3 here is CASSEASFNEQFF. Here the CDR3 DNA reads TGTGCCAGCAGTGAAGCCAGTTTCAATGAGCAGTTCTTC.

The chain is built from TRBV7-9 and TRBJ2-5; D is uncertain. Germline CDR1 reads SEHNR; CDR2 reads FQNEAQ (reference sequence). Trimming shortened V by 6 bases and J by 1 base, and 9 bases separated the two germline ends. The CDR3 is 13 residues long. The CDR3, as DNA: TGTGCCAGCAGTCAAGAGAGCCAAGAGACCCAGTACTTC. Its protein is CASSQESQETQYF.

The V gene is TRBV19, the J gene TRBJ1-2; 8 positions match TRBD1. V gave up 4 bases and J gave up 10 bases; unmatched junction bases: 5. CDR3 size: 12 residues. Germline V gene data show CDR1 as LNHDA and CDR2 as SQIVND (reference sequence). As DNA, the CDR3 is TGTGCCAGTAGTACCCAGGGGGCTGACTACACCTTC. The encoded protein is CASSTQGADYTF.

Many counts were recorded for this clone. This sequence joins TRBV5-4 and TRBJ1-1; 8 bases fit TRBD1. With 3 bases clipped from V and 7 bases from J, the junction kept 2 bases outside the gene matches. This CDR3 is 12 amino acids long. Germline V lookup: CDR1 SGHNT, CDR2 YYREEE (reference sequence). CDR3: CASSSGQGEAFF. CDR3 in DNA: TGTGCCAGCAGCTCAGGACAGGGTGAAGCTTTCTTT.

The V call is TRBV7-2, the J call TRBJ2-7; TRBD2 matches at 11 bases. V lost 4 bases to trimming and J lost 2 bases; unmatched junction nucleotides: 7. The CDR3 covers 16 residues. Germline CDR1 SGHTA, CDR2 FQGNSA. CDR3 DNA: TGTGCCAGCAGCTCATGGGCTAGCGGGAGGCCCTACGAGCAGTACTTC. Translated: CASSSWASGRPYEQYF.

A word on this clone: The sample has other DNA sequences that encode this CDR3 too. The chain joins TRBV5-1 to TRBJ1-1; D gene unclear. CDR1 SGHRS and CDR2 YFSETQ come from the germline V gene. This CDR3 has 11 amino acids. Trimming cost V 5 bases and J 3 bases, with 5 bases left between them. This CDR3 reads CASSSDTEAFF. The CDR3 DNA reads TGCGCCAGCAGTTCTGACACTGAAGCTTTCTTT.

V usage is TRBV25-1 and J usage is TRBJ2-5; tentatively, D is TRBD1 (5 bases). V lost 4 bases and J 3 bases, leaving 15 bases between the germline ends. The CDR3 contains 15 residues. CDR1 is MGHDK, CDR2 SYGVNS, per germline. The CDR3 DNA reads TGTGCCAGCAGTGCCAAAGGGGCAGCTAAAGAGACCCAGTACTTC. Its protein product is CASSAKGAAKETQYF.

This clone was seen once. The rearrangement joins TRBV5-1 to TRBJ1-6; 8 positions agree with TRBD1. The germline gives CDR1 SGHRS, CDR2 YFSETQ. V lost 0 bases, J lost 5 bases, and 4 bases stayed unmatched. CDR3 size: 16 residues. Here the CDR3 DNA reads TGCGCCAGCAGCTTGGCCACAGGGGGACATAATTCACCCCTCCACTTT. This codes for CASSLATGGHNSPLHF.

This sequence joins TRBV5-1 and TRBJ2-3, with 8 positions matching TRBD2. Germline V CDR1 and CDR2: SGHRS, YFSETQ. Trimming cost V 3 bases and J 8 bases; bases outside gene matches: 5. CDR3 length equals 13 residues. Here the CDR3 reads CASSWGAGGTQYF. The DNA for the CDR3 is TGCGCCAGCAGCTGGGGGGCGGGGGGTACGCAGTATTTT.

This chain uses TRBV20-1 with TRBJ2-5, with D unresolved. This CDR3 comprises 10 residues. Germline assignment: CDR1 DFQATT and CDR2 SNEGSKA (reference sequence). V shed 5 bases and J shed 3 bases, with 4 bases lying between them. For the CDR3, the DNA is TGCAGTGCTGCGAAAGAGACCCAGTACTTC. Translated: CSAAKETQYF.

The chain couples TRBV10-2 to TRBJ2-2, with D unresolved. The CDR3 length is 12 residues. The V end lost 7 bases, the J end lost 6 bases, and 9 bases lay between the germline ends. Per the germline V gene, CDR1 is WSHSY and CDR2 is SAAADI. The CDR3 nucleotides read TGCGCCAGCACCTTAAGCGCCGGGGAGCTGTTTTTT. Translation gives CASTLSAGELFF.

Only a few counts were recorded for this clone. The rearrangement uses TRBV7-2 and TRBJ2-7; no clear D. The CDR3 has 11 amino acids. The germline V gene has CDR1 SGHTA and CDR2 FQGNSA. V gave up 5 bases and J gave up 2 bases, with 4 bases separating them. The CDR3 coding sequence is TGTGCCAGCAGCCACACCTACGAGCAGTACTTC. Translation: CASSHTYEQYF.

For the CDR3, the DNA is TGTGCCAGCAGTTTGACAAGCTCCTACAATGAGCAGTTCTTC. Its protein product is CASSLTSSYNEQFF. V gene TRBV6-5 combines with J gene TRBJ2-1; no firm D call. The CDR3 extends over 14 amino acids. Trimming removed 4 bases at V and 0 bases at J, with 7 bases between. Germline V gives CDR1 MNHEY, CDR2 SVGAGI.

V is TRBV5-1 and J is TRBJ2-3, with 12 bases fitting TRBD2. J was trimmed by 0 bases and V by 2 bases; bases with no gene match: 10. The germline V gene encodes CDR1 SGHRS and CDR2 YFSETQ. The CDR3 is made up of 19 amino acids. The CDR3 sequence: CASSLSTSGGTLSTDTQYF. The CDR3 DNA reads TGCGCCAGCAGCTTATCTACTAGCGGGGGGACCCTTAGCACAGATACGCAGTATTTT. Variable domain in full (rest from reference TRBV5-1 and TRBJ2-3): KAGVTQTPRYLIKTRGQQVTLSCSPISGHRSVSWYQQTPGQGLQFLFEYFSETQRNKGNFPGRFSGRQFSNSRSEMNVSTLELGDSALYLCASSLSTSGGTLSTDTQYFGPGTRLTVL.

This chain connects TRBV27 to TRBJ2-7; D ambiguous. Germline V gives CDR1 MNHEY, CDR2 SMNVEV (reference sequence). The V gene lost 0 bases and the J gene lost 1 base, with 7 bases spanning the gap. CDR3 length: 14 residues. The CDR3 reads CASSLSAGSYEQYF. DNA of the CDR3: TGTGCCAGCAGTTTATCAGCCGGGTCCTACGAGCAGTACTTC.

This chain links TRBV7-9 with TRBJ1-5; D unresolved. The CDR3 length is 15 residues. Germline assignment: CDR1 SEHNR and CDR2 FQNEAQ (reference sequence). Trimming took 0 bases from V and 2 from J, leaving 8 bases between them. CDR3 amino acids: CASSLAGGGNQPQHF. The CDR3 nucleotides are TGTGCCAGCAGCTTAGCAGGCGGCGGCAATCAGCCCCAGCATTTT.

This rearrangement joins TRBV11-2 to TRBJ2-5; tentatively, D is TRBD1 (5 bases). CDR3 size: 13 residues. The germline CDR1 and CDR2 sequences are SGHAT and FQNNGV. V was clipped by 5 bases and J by 4 bases, with 11 bases between them. The CDR3 DNA reads as TGTGCCAGCAGCCGTGACAGACTAGAGACCCAGTACTTC. This gives the protein CASSRDRLETQYF. Together with reference TRBV11-2 and TRBJ2-5, the CDR3 gives the full variable domain: EAGVAQSPRYKIIEKRQSVAFWCNPISGHATLYWYQQILGQGPKLLIQFQNNGVVDDSQLPKDRFSAERLKGVDSTLKIQPAKLEDSAVYLCASSRDRLETQYFGPGTRLLVL.